This note documents a single T cell receptor (beta chain) sequence. Its specificity is not known. When replicate PCRs were run on sorted subsets, they used around 200 ng DNA, about 30,000 T cell genomes. Profiled with immunoSEQ multiplex PCR; TCRdb holds only in-frame clones, not every one. This repertoire shows about 2.4 million clones, 85% to 95% found once; its top ten account for roughly 0.14%. This entry is derived from a study of shared clonotypes between healthy human individuals. Study-wide points: Relative to their counterparts shared across all four donors, non-shared clonotypes exhibited diminished generation probabilities.

This receptor was taken from a man between 18 and 35 years old in good health. The sequencing input was naive CD4+ T cells sorted from blood. Subset described: CD45RA+ positively selected.

CDR3 nucleotides: TGTGCCAGCAGCCGTGCGGGACAGACAAATGAAAAACTGTTTTTT. This codes for CASSRAGQTNEKLFF. The gene calls are TRBV28 and TRBJ1-4; 7 nucleotides agree with TRBD1. The ends lost 6 bases at V and 5 bases at J; junction bases unmatched: 9. Germline V gives CDR1 MDHEN, CDR2 SYDVKM. The length of the CDR3 is 15 residues.